This T cell receptor beta chain was identified during a study of blood T cells in healthy people across ages. No fewer than 6.5 million PBMCs went into each sample. Overall study findings and caveats: In the absence of known donor CMV status, changes in expanded clonotypes were possibly confounded. Fewer expanded clones and more diversity marked long-lived versus aged donors.

The second PCR ran roughly 6 to 11 cycles with a sample-barcoded 5' primer and J-beta primers. Per sample, CDR3-containing paired-end reads numbered at least 2.5 million. Via MiXCR, TCRdb re-called the 5' RACE reads, giving one row per CDR3 protein. The sample includes about 940,000 distinct CDR3 sequences, approximately 49% of them seen just once. The CDR3 totals 18 residues. In germline, CDR1 is ENHRY, CDR2 SYGVKD. The V segment lost 3 bases and the J segment 1 base; nucleotides outside the gene matches: 5. Note on this clonotype: The antigen is not known.

The sample comprised blood. The genes are TRBV10-3 and TRBJ2-1, with 14 bases identical to TRBD2. This sequence was found in a man aged 25 to 45 in good health. The CDR3 spells CAISEGTSGGGSYNEQFF. CDR3 in DNA: TGTGCCATCAGTGAAGGGACTAGCGGGGGAGGATCCTACAATGAGCAGTTCTTC.